The 24 T cell receptor beta chains below were found in one sample sequenced in a study of T cell responses to AZD1222 COVID-19 vaccine. This table comes from immunoSEQ multiplex PCR, and its TCRdb copy is limited to in-frame clones, with some not included. The sample lists about 200,000 clones, just over 90% occurring once. Here the sequenced sample was peripheral blood, taken 28 days after the second AZD1222 dose. The receptors come from an adult who received the AZD1222 COVID-19 vaccine.

This clone showed up just once. The CDR3 DNA sequence: TGTGCCAGCTCCCCGGGACAGGGACTCTACGAGCAGTACTTC. Translation: CASSPGQGLYEQYF. V usage is TRBV18 and J usage is TRBJ2-7; 9 bases map to TRBD1. J gave up 3 bases and V 6 bases, and 6 bases lay outside the gene matches. Germline CDR1 is KGHSH and CDR2 is LQKENI. The CDR3 is made up of 14 amino acids. The complete variable domain, with remaining parts taken from reference TRBV18 and TRBJ2-7, reads NAGVMQNPRHLVRRRGQEARLRCSPMKGHSHVYWYRQLPEEGLKFMVYLQKENIIDESGMPKERFSAEFPKEGPSILRIQQVVRGDSAAYFCASSPGQGLYEQYFGPGTRLTVT.

This clone has a handful of counts. The rearrangement links TRBV2 to TRBJ1-6; no reliable D call. CDR3 length: 14 amino acids. V dropped 6 bases and J dropped 3 bases, with 9 bases sitting between them. The germline V gene has CDR1 SNHLY and CDR2 FYNNEI. The CDR3 DNA reads TGTGCCAGCAGCCCCGGCGACTATAATTCACCCCTCCACTTT. The encoded protein is CASSPGDYNSPLHF.

Written as DNA, the CDR3 is TGTGCCAGCAGTTCCGGACAGGGAAGGAAGACCCAGTACTTC. It translates to CASSSGQGRKTQYF. The V call is TRBV6-5, the J call TRBJ2-5; TRBD1 matches 8 bases. The CDR3 is 14 residues long. J was trimmed by 6 bases and V by 4 bases; bases with no gene match: 7. In germline, CDR1 is MNHEY, CDR2 SVGAGI.

CDR3 sequence reads: CASSVVDGSYNEQFF. The CDR3 DNA is TGTGCCAGCAGCGTAGTTGACGGGTCCTACAATGAGCAGTTCTTC. The chain has TRBV9 and TRBJ2-1; D gene unclear. Germline V CDR1 and CDR2: SGDLS, YYNGEE. This CDR3 has 15 amino acids. V was trimmed by 0 bases and J by 1 base, leaving 8 bases between them. Filled out from reference TRBV9 and TRBJ2-1, the complete variable domain reads DSGVTQTPKHLITATGQRVTLRCSPRSGDLSVYWYQQSLDQGLQFLIQYYNGEERAKGNILERFSAQQFPDLHSELNLSSLELGDSALYFCASSVVDGSYNEQFFGPGTRLTVL.

The V gene is TRBV6-5, the J gene TRBJ1-2; 9 positions agree with TRBD1. V gave up 6 bases and J gave up 4 bases; unmatched junction bases: 6. The CDR3 totals 14 residues. CDR1 is MNHEY and CDR2 is SVGAGI in the germline V gene. The CDR3 nucleotides read TGTGCCAGCAGCCCACAGGGGGCTCTCTATGGCTACACCTTC. It translates to CASSPQGALYGYTF.

The gene calls are TRBV19 and TRBJ1-1, with D unclear. The CDR3 totals 14 residues. The germline CDR1 and CDR2 sequences are LNHDA and SQIVND (reference sequence). V lost 3 bases and J 3 bases, leaving 11 bases between the germline ends. CDR3: CASSIYAGDTEAFF. For the CDR3, the DNA is TGTGCCAGTAGTATCTATGCCGGGGACACTGAAGCTTTCTTT.

The chain links TRBV28 to TRBJ1-5, with D tentatively TRBD1 (5 bases). The ends were cut back, 2 bases at V and 5 bases at J, with 13 bases in the middle. The CDR3 is 15 amino acids. Germline V gene data show CDR1 as MDHEN and CDR2 as SYDVKM. The CDR3 sequence is CASSLRDSPDQPQHF. DNA of the CDR3: TGTGCCAGCAGTTTACGGGACTCCCCGGATCAGCCCCAGCATTTT.

The rearrangement links TRBV6-2 or TRBV6-3 to TRBJ2-1; D possibly uses TRBD1 or TRBD2 (5 bases each). Germline CDR1 MNHEY, CDR2 SVGEGT. V shed 4 bases and J shed 2 bases, with 15 bases lying between them. The CDR3 sequence is 16 residues long. The CDR3 loop is CASSFPGTPPYNEQFF. The CDR3 coding sequence is TGTGCCAGCAGTTTCCCCGGGACCCCACCCTACAATGAGCAGTTCTTC.

The chain recombines TRBV7-2 with TRBJ2-3, with D uncertain. V was trimmed by 5 bases and J by 0 bases, leaving 3 bases between them. Germline V lookup: CDR1 SGHTA, CDR2 FQGNSA. The CDR3 spans 12 residues. The CDR3 loop is CASSPSTDTQYF. CDR3 nucleotides: TGTGCCAGCAGCCCTAGCACAGATACGCAGTATTTT.

This chain connects TRBV10-3 to TRBJ2-2, with a possible D match to TRBD2 (5 bases). V lost 2 bases and J 4 bases, leaving 14 bases between the germline ends. The germline gives CDR1 ENHRY, CDR2 SYGVKD. The length of the CDR3 is 16 residues. CDR3 in DNA: TGTGCCATCAGTGAGCTGGGAACTAGAGCCACCGGGGAGCTGTTTTTT. It is translated as CAISELGTRATGELFF.

The chain recombines TRBV23-1 with TRBJ2-1, with 8 bases that match TRBD1. TRBV23-1 is given ORF status, its function remaining uncertain. The J segment lost 9 bases and the V segment lost 7 bases, leaving 8 bases of the junction unmatched. The CDR3 runs 13 residues. The CDR3 sequence is CASTETGESEQFF. In nucleotides, the CDR3 is TGCGCCAGCACCGAGACAGGGGAAAGTGAGCAGTTCTTC.

A single count supports this clone. The chain links TRBV7-9 to TRBJ2-7, with D possibly being TRBD1 (5 bases). Germline lookup yields CDR1 SEHNR and CDR2 FQNEAQ (reference sequence). The V end lost 1 base, the J end lost 3 bases, and 13 bases lay between the germline ends. The CDR3 loop spans 15 amino acids. The CDR3 nucleotides read TGTGCCAGCAGCTTAGGTGTAGGGGTGGGCTACGAGCAGTACTTC. Translation gives CASSLGVGVGYEQYF.

V and J are TRBV28 and TRBJ1-4; D is possibly TRBD1 (5 bases). The CDR3 runs 17 residues. From germline, CDR1 is MDHEN and CDR2 SYDVKM. V lost 5 bases and J 4 bases, leaving 20 bases between the germline ends. As DNA, the CDR3 is TGTGCCAGCAGTCCCAACCTTGGAAGGGGCAATAATGAAAAACTGTTTTTT. It translates to CASSPNLGRGNNEKLFF.

The V call is TRBV6-5, the J call TRBJ2-2, with TRBD2 identical over 7 bases. This CDR3 spans 14 amino acids. V lost 7 bases, J lost 0 bases, and 2 bases stayed unmatched. CDR1 MNHEY and CDR2 SVGAGI come from the germline V gene. The CDR3 coding sequence is TGTGCCAGCACTGGACTAGCGAACACCGGGGAGCTGTTTTTT. Its translation: CASTGLANTGELFF.

The chain carries TRBV7-9 and TRBJ1-6; 10 nucleotides line up with TRBD1. Germline CDR1 and CDR2: SEHNR and FQNEAQ (reference sequence). This CDR3 region has 16 residues. V shed 3 bases and J 9 bases; nucleotides not matched to a gene: 8. CDR3 DNA sequence: TGTGCCAGCAGCTTCCCGACAGGGGGCGCGGGTTCACCCCTCCACTTT. It translates to CASSFPTGGAGSPLHF.

V is TRBV4-2 and J is TRBJ2-1; TRBD2 matches 8 bases. This CDR3 is 18 amino acids long. CDR1 and CDR2 (germline): LGHNA, YNFKEQ. The junction had 11 bases not matched to a gene; V was cut back by 4 bases and J by 0 bases. The CDR3 DNA is TGTGCCAGCAGCCCCCTCGCGGGGGGAACGAGCTCCTACAATGAGCAGTTCTTC. Protein: CASSPLAGGTSSYNEQFF.

The chain uses TRBV30 and TRBJ2-1; tentative D call: TRBD1 (6 bases). V lost 2 bases to trimming and J lost 10 bases, with 15 bases between them. This CDR3 has 13 amino acids. Germline CDR1 GTSNPN, CDR2 SVGIG (reference sequence). The CDR3 sequence: CAWSLGGVREQFF. The CDR3 region has the DNA TGTGCCTGGAGTTTAGGGGGAGTTCGCGAGCAGTTCTTC.

This clone has more than one count but fewer than ten. This chain links TRBV27 with TRBJ2-1; 7 bases agree with TRBD2. Germline-derived CDR1 and CDR2 are MNHEY and SMNVEV (reference sequence). V lost 0 bases and J lost 5; bases outside the gene matches: 13. The CDR3 covers 18 residues. The CDR3 spells CASSLSMWLADADNEQFF. Here the CDR3 DNA reads TGTGCCAGCAGTTTATCGATGTGGCTAGCGGACGCCGACAATGAGCAGTTCTTC.

The chain employs TRBV5-1 and TRBJ1-2; TRBD1 might be the D (6 bases). The V end was cut by 0 bases, the J end by 8 bases, with 11 bases between. Germline lookup yields CDR1 SGHRS and CDR2 YFSETQ. The CDR3 loop spans 13 amino acids. The CDR3 protein is CASSLEYREGYTF. The DNA of the CDR3 is TGCGCCAGCAGCTTGGAGTACAGGGAAGGCTACACCTTC.

J is TRBJ1-1 and V is TRBV5-4; 7 positions agree with TRBD1. The germline V gene encodes CDR1 SGHNT and CDR2 YYREEE (reference sequence). The ends lost 4 bases at V and 1 base at J; junction bases unmatched: 1. The CDR3 is 13 residues long. CDR3 sequence: CASSRDRNTEAFF. The CDR3 nucleotides read TGTGCCAGCAGCCGGGACAGGAACACTGAAGCTTTCTTT.

The CDR3 DNA sequence: TGTGCCAGCAGTTTATGGGGGCTTCAGGGGGCTAACTATGGCTACACCTTC. This gives the protein CASSLWGLQGANYGYTF. The chain has TRBV27 and TRBJ1-2, with 7 bases that match TRBD1. This CDR3 is built from 17 residues. V lost 1 base to trimming and J lost 0 bases; unmatched junction nucleotides: 8. Germline-derived CDR1 and CDR2 are MNHEY and SMNVEV (reference sequence).

This clone was recorded only once. The chain links TRBV27 to TRBJ1-1, with a tentative D call TRBD1 (6 bases). The CDR3 has 15 amino acids. The ends were cut back, 2 bases at V and 5 bases at J, with 15 bases in the middle. CDR1 and CDR2 (germline): MNHEY, SMNVEV (reference sequence). The CDR3 nucleotides read TGTGCCAGCAGTTTAACTCGGGGGCTGTGGACTGAAGCTTTCTTT. It encodes CASSLTRGLWTEAFF.

The V gene is TRBV12-3 or TRBV12-4, the J gene TRBJ2-4; 8 bases align to TRBD1. The CDR3 covers 13 residues. The V gene end was trimmed by 2 bases and the J gene end by 7 bases; junction bases not matched to a gene: 1. The CDR3 loop reads CASSLQGANIQYF. CDR3 in DNA: TGTGCCAGCAGTTTACAGGGGGCGAACATTCAGTACTTC.

The CDR3 coding sequence is TGTGCCAGCAGTCCCTCGGGGGGGGCTGCCGGTGGCTACACCTTC. It codes for CASSPSGGAAGGYTF. The chain recombines TRBV6-5 with TRBJ1-2; possibly TRBD1 for D (6 bases). V lost 5 bases and J lost 7, with 20 bases in between. The CDR3 totals 15 residues. Germline V gene data show CDR1 as MNHEY and CDR2 as SVGAGI.